The source of this T cell receptor (beta chain) is a study of OX40 agonist ivuxolimab in advanced cancers. This CDR3 region has 14 residues. V lost 2 bases and J 2 bases, leaving 10 bases between the germline ends. The germline V gene has CDR1 MNHNY and CDR2 SVGAGI (reference sequence). Clones were read by immunoSEQ multiplex PCR, and TCRdb kept only the in-frame ones, dropping some. Of about 69,000 clones in the sample, more than 70% were seen once. The sequences come from CD4+ or CD8+ T cells sorted from blood, collected in a trial of the OX40 agonist ivuxolimab. The clonotype was recovered from an adult with an advanced solid tumor such as melanoma, head and neck, liver or kidney cancer. The chain is built from TRBV6-6 and TRBJ2-7, with D perhaps TRBD1 or TRBD2 (5 bases each). The CDR3 loop reads CASSYGGDPYEQYF. DNA of the CDR3: TGTGCCAGCAGTTACGGGGGAGACCCCTACGAGCAGTACTTC.